Listed here are 28 T cell receptor beta chains from one sample, sequenced in a study of blood T cell repertoires in COVID-19. Sequencing was performed with immunoSEQ multiplex PCR; in TCRdb, only in-frame clones are kept and a portion is missing. The sample consists of approximately 280,000 clones, roughly 88% of them appearing once. Sequencing was performed on peripheral blood. These receptors originate from a man between 18 and 35 years old with active or convalescent COVID-19.

This clone was found a few times. V usage is TRBV6-5 and J usage is TRBJ1-2; D remains ambiguous. Germline assignment: CDR1 MNHEY and CDR2 SVGAGI. The length of the CDR3 is 15 residues. V shed 0 bases and J shed 7 bases, with 15 bases lying between them. This chain's CDR3 is CASSYSEGSTVGYTF. CDR3 nucleotide sequence: TGTGCCAGCAGTTACTCGGAGGGCTCCACGGTTGGCTACACCTTC.

This clone has a single count. The chain uses TRBV4-1 and TRBJ1-5, with D possibly TRBD1 on 6 matching bases. Trimming removed 1 base at V and 0 bases at J, with 19 bases between. From germline, CDR1 is MGHRA and CDR2 YSYEKL. There are 19 residues in the CDR3. Written as DNA, the CDR3 is TGCGCCAGCAGCCAAGGTCTAGGACAGCCACCACTTAGCAATCAGCCCCAGCATTTT. Encoded protein: CASSQGLGQPPLSNQPQHF.

This chain connects TRBV9 to TRBJ2-7; D gene uncertain. Germline V gives CDR1 SGDLS, CDR2 YYNGEE. CDR3 size: 13 residues. Trimming shortened V by 0 bases and J by 7 bases, and 11 bases separated the two germline ends. CDR3 amino acids: CASSVEPSQEQYF. CDR3 bases: TGTGCCAGCAGCGTAGAACCCTCCCAGGAGCAGTACTTC.

In this sample, this clone turned up a few times. The chain combines TRBV18 with TRBJ1-1; 7 nucleotides agree with TRBD1. V lost 2 bases and J lost 0; bases outside the gene matches: 9. Germline values: CDR1 KGHSH, CDR2 LQKENI. The CDR3 consists of 17 residues. The CDR3 loop is CASSPFQGGAMNTEAFF. The CDR3 DNA follows: TGTGCCAGCTCACCATTCCAGGGGGGTGCCATGAACACTGAAGCTTTCTTT.

CDR3 nucleotide sequence: TGTGCCAGCAGTTACGTTGGGGCCCGGACCGGGGAGCTGTTTTTT. Translation gives CASSYVGARTGELFF. This chain joins TRBV6-5 and TRBJ2-2; tentatively, D is TRBD1 (5 bases). Germline CDR1 is MNHEY and CDR2 is SVGAGI. This CDR3 comprises 15 residues. Trimming stripped 2 bases from V and 5 bases from J, with 12 bases between.

This clone has more than one count but fewer than ten. CDR3 DNA: TGTGCCAGCAGTTTTACGGGGACCGGGGAGCTGTTTTTT. Amino acids: CASSFTGTGELFF. V gene TRBV12-3 or TRBV12-4 combines with J gene TRBJ2-2; D is possibly TRBD2 (5 bases). V gave up 3 bases and J gave up 5 bases, with 7 bases separating them. The CDR3 length is 13 residues.

This sequence joins TRBV6-5 and TRBJ1-1; 7 positions match TRBD1. The CDR3 runs to 14 residues. V gave up 0 bases and J gave up 7 bases; unmatched junction bases: 5. Germline V lookup: CDR1 MNHEY, CDR2 SVGAGI. CDR3 bases: TGTGCCAGCAGTTACTCGCTTCGACAGGGTGAAGCTTTCTTT. As protein: CASSYSLRQGEAFF.

The chain joins TRBV10-3 to TRBJ1-2, with D possibly TRBD1 on 5 matching bases. Germline values: CDR1 ENHRY, CDR2 SYGVKD. V shed 3 bases and J shed 13 bases, with 12 bases lying between them. The CDR3 consists of 11 residues. CDR3 bases: TGTGCCATCAGTGACCGGGGGGGTTCCACCTTC. This encodes CAISDRGGSTF.

The chain recombines TRBV6-4 with TRBJ2-3; 14 bases map to TRBD2. The V gene end was trimmed by 2 bases and the J gene end by 0 bases; junction bases not matched to a gene: 4. From germline, CDR1 is MRHNA and CDR2 SNTAGT. The CDR3 has 18 residues. CDR3 sequence: CASSDVGTSGGSTDTQYF. The CDR3 nucleotides are TGTGCCAGCAGTGACGTGGGGACTAGCGGGGGTAGCACAGATACGCAGTATTTT.

The chain has TRBV7-2 and TRBJ2-2, with D tentatively TRBD1 (5 bases). Trimming removed 10 bases from V and 2 bases from J, with 11 bases in between. Per the germline V gene, CDR1 is SGHTA and CDR2 is FQGNSA. The CDR3 extends over 13 amino acids. CDR3 DNA: TGTGCCACCCAGGGCCGAAACACCGGGGAGCTGTTTTTT. Encoded protein: CATQGRNTGELFF.

The chain carries TRBV6-2 or TRBV6-3 and TRBJ1-1; D uncertain. The germline V gene encodes CDR1 MNHEY and CDR2 SVGEGT. The CDR3 runs to 14 residues. The V gene lost 2 bases and the J gene lost 4 bases, with 11 bases spanning the gap. CDR3 in DNA: TGTGCCAGCAGTTACGTTAGTGGTATCACTGAAGCTTTCTTT. Protein product: CASSYVSGITEAFF.

The V call is TRBV6-5, the J call TRBJ1-5; D call uncertain. The germline V gene has CDR1 MNHEY and CDR2 SVGAGI. This CDR3 is 14 amino acids long. Trimming removed 6 bases at V and 6 bases at J, with 15 bases between. The DNA of the CDR3 is TGTGCCAGCAGCCCACTAAACCGGGTTCAGCCCCAGCATTTT. This gives the protein CASSPLNRVQPQHF.

This CDR3 reads CASSHGGADTQYF. As DNA, the CDR3 is TGTGCCAGCAGCCATGGGGGCGCAGATACGCAGTATTTT. V usage is TRBV27 and J usage is TRBJ2-3; tentative D call: TRBD1 (6 bases). V lost 6 bases and J lost 4, with 11 bases in between. The CDR3 is 13 amino acids. Germline V CDR1 and CDR2: MNHEY, SMNVEV (reference sequence).

The J gene is TRBJ1-1, the V gene TRBV7-9; D perhaps matches TRBD1 (6 bases). This CDR3 has 14 residues. The germline V gene has CDR1 SEHNR and CDR2 FQNEAQ (reference sequence). V shed 6 bases and J shed 4 bases, with 15 bases lying between them. CDR3 in DNA: TGTGCCAGCAGTTTTCTCGGACAGCTCACTGAAGCTTTCTTT. Its protein is CASSFLGQLTEAFF.

The chain recombines TRBV29-1 with TRBJ1-4, with D possibly matching TRBD1 (5 bases). This CDR3 region has 17 residues. V was pared by 0 bases and J by 5 bases, with 19 bases between. Germline V gives CDR1 SQVTM, CDR2 ANQGSEA. DNA for the CDR3: TGCAGCGTTGAAGACAGGGTTGACGGAGGGGTAAATGAAAAACTGTTTTTT. It specifies CSVEDRVDGGVNEKLFF.

The chain joins TRBV7-8 to TRBJ1-2, with D perhaps matching TRBD1 (5 bases). CDR3 size: 16 residues. The V end lost 2 bases, the J end lost 7 bases, and 20 bases lay between the germline ends. The germline CDR1 and CDR2 sequences are SGHVS and FQNEAQ. This CDR3 reads CASSLRSGFGGFGYTF. CDR3 nucleotide sequence: TGTGCCAGCAGCTTAAGATCCGGGTTCGGGGGTTTTGGCTACACCTTC.

The chain employs TRBV5-1 and TRBJ2-2, with D uncertain. V lost 4 bases to trimming and J lost 5 bases, with 6 bases between them. This CDR3 spans 12 amino acids. CDR1 and CDR2 (germline): SGHRS, YFSETQ. CDR3 residues: CASSEETGELFF. As DNA, the CDR3 is TGCGCCAGCAGCGAAGAGACCGGGGAGCTGTTTTTT.

The gene calls are TRBV12-5 and TRBJ1-2; D uncertain. This CDR3 spans 13 amino acids. Germline V CDR1 and CDR2: LGHNT, FRNRAP. Trimming removed 3 bases at V and 2 bases at J, with 7 bases between. CDR3 nucleotide sequence: TGTGCTAGTGGTTTACAGCAAAACTATGGCTACACCTTC. This sequence encodes CASGLQQNYGYTF.

The gene calls are TRBV2 and TRBJ2-2, with a possible D match to TRBD2 (6 bases). Deletions cut 6 bases from V and 3 bases from J, with 11 bases between. This CDR3 is 14 amino acids long. Germline V gene lookup returns CDR1 SNHLY and CDR2 FYNNEI. CDR3 sequence (DNA): TGTGCCAGCAGCGGGGACTCTTACACCGGGGAGCTGTTTTTT. It yields the protein CASSGDSYTGELFF.

V is TRBV5-1 and J is TRBJ2-3, with 8 bases identical to TRBD2. Per the germline V gene, CDR1 is SGHRS and CDR2 is YFSETQ. This CDR3 has 14 residues. Trimming removed 4 bases from V and 2 bases from J; junction bases left unmatched: 3. The CDR3 DNA follows: TGCGCCAGCAGCGGCGGGGGGATCACAGATACGCAGTATTTT. Protein product: CASSGGGITDTQYF.

The CDR3 loop is CASSPRDFLGSPLHF. Written as DNA, the CDR3 is TGTGCCAGCTCACCACGGGACTTCTTGGGGTCACCCCTCCACTTT. The V and J genes are TRBV18 and TRBJ1-6; possible D gene TRBD1, 5 bases. The CDR3 length is 15 residues. V lost 1 base and J 10 bases, leaving 14 bases between the germline ends. Looked up from germline, CDR1 is KGHSH and CDR2 is LQKENI.

The V and J genes are TRBV5-4 and TRBJ1-1, with TRBD1 matching over 8 bases. V was pared by 3 bases and J by 0 bases, with 10 bases of the junction left unmatched. Germline CDR1 reads SGHNT; CDR2 reads YYREEE (reference sequence). CDR3 length: 17 residues. The CDR3 region has the DNA TGTGCCAGCAGCTCTGCAGGGACAGGAGACATGAACACTGAAGCTTTCTTT. The encoded protein is CASSSAGTGDMNTEAFF.

The gene calls are TRBV12-3 or TRBV12-4 and TRBJ2-7; tentatively, D is TRBD2 (6 bases). There are 13 residues in the CDR3. V was clipped by 5 bases and J by 4 bases, with 12 bases between them. CDR3 DNA sequence: TGTGCCAGCAGTCCAGGGACTCCGTACGAGCAGTACTTC. Its translation is CASSPGTPYEQYF.

Only one count was recorded for this clone. This chain links TRBV6-4 with TRBJ2-7, with a weak D call TRBD1 (5 bases). V lost 5 bases and J lost 0, with 8 bases in between. Germline CDR1 MRHNA, CDR2 SNTAGT. There are 13 residues in the CDR3. CDR3 amino acids: CASSPGPSYEQYF. CDR3 sequence (DNA): TGTGCCAGCAGTCCAGGGCCCTCCTACGAGCAGTACTTC.

V usage is TRBV11-2 and J usage is TRBJ2-5; 7 bases line up with TRBD2. CDR1 and CDR2 (germline): SGHAT, FQNNGV. The CDR3 consists of 14 residues. V was clipped by 4 bases and J by 5 bases; unmatched bases: 7. The CDR3 DNA is TGTGCCAGCAGCTCGACTAGCTTGCTCGAGACCCAGTACTTC. The encoded protein is CASSSTSLLETQYF.

The genes are TRBV27 and TRBJ2-7; possible D gene TRBD1, 5 bases. The CDR3 is made up of 14 amino acids. Between the trimmed V and J ends, which lost 7 bases and 4 bases, there was a span of 17 bases. The germline CDR1 and CDR2 sequences are MNHEY and SMNVEV (reference sequence). As DNA, the CDR3 is TGTGCCAGCACTTACAGGCCCTCAGGGTACGAGCAGTACTTC. Translating it yields CASTYRPSGYEQYF.

This chain connects TRBV15 to TRBJ2-4, with a possible D match to TRBD1 (6 bases). This CDR3 has 16 residues. Per the germline V gene, CDR1 is LNHNV and CDR2 is YYDKDF (reference sequence). The V end lost 1 base, the J end lost 0 bases, and 10 bases lay between the germline ends. This CDR3 reads CATSRGTEIAKNIQYF. The CDR3, as DNA: TGTGCCACCAGCAGAGGGACAGAAATAGCCAAAAACATTCAGTACTTC. The entire variable domain, with the rest obtained from reference TRBV15 and TRBJ2-4, is as follows: DAMVIQNPRYQVTQFGKPVTLSCSQTLNHNVMYWYQQKSSQAPKLLFHYYDKDFNNEADTPDNFQSRRPNTSFCFLDIRSPGLGDTAMYLCATSRGTEIAKNIQYFGAGTRLSVL.

The chain employs TRBV13 and TRBJ1-1, with 7 bases that match TRBD1. The J segment lost 5 bases and the V segment lost 5 bases, leaving 11 bases of the junction unmatched. From germline, CDR1 is PRHDT and CDR2 FYEKMQ (reference sequence). The CDR3 has 15 amino acids. In nucleotides, the CDR3 is TGTGCCAGCAGCCGAAGAACAGGGGTTAGTACTGAAGCTTTCTTT. Protein: CASSRRTGVSTEAFF.